Below, 4 T cell receptor beta chains from the same sample are listed, as sequenced in a study of cytomegalovirus exposure and HLA in healthy donors. Profiling relied on immunoSEQ multiplex PCR, and the TCRdb table lists in-frame clones only, not all of them. The repertoire holds more than 120,000 clones, with roughly 86% as singletons. Material: PBMCs. These receptors all stem from a man younger than 35 in good health and CMV-seropositive.

This chain uses TRBV7-2 with TRBJ2-5; the match to TRBD2 covers 13 bases. J lost 1 base, V lost 1 base, and 0 bases had no gene match. CDR1 and CDR2 (germline): SGHTA, FQGNSA. This CDR3 has 16 residues. CDR3 loop: CASSLGLAGGQETQYF. CDR3 nucleotide sequence: TGTGCCAGCAGCTTAGGACTAGCGGGGGGCCAAGAGACCCAGTACTTC.

V and J are TRBV28 and TRBJ1-2; possibly TRBD1 for D (6 bases). The CDR3 sequence is 12 residues long. CDR1 and CDR2 (germline): MDHEN, SYDVKM. Trimming left V 5 bases short and J 5 bases short, with 9 bases between. The CDR3 spells CASSRTEYGYTF. The CDR3 coding sequence is TGTGCCAGCAGTCGGACAGAGTATGGCTACACCTTC.

Only one count was recorded for this clone. V gene TRBV5-6 combines with J gene TRBJ2-7; tentatively, D is TRBD1 (6 bases). In germline, CDR1 is SGHDT, CDR2 YYEEEE. CDR3 size: 14 residues. Trimming removed 0 bases at V and 11 bases at J, with 18 bases between. The chain's CDR3 is CASSLVGADRRKYF. The CDR3 nucleotides are TGTGCCAGCAGCTTGGTCGGGGCCGACAGGCGGAAGTACTTC.

J is TRBJ2-2 and V is TRBV6-5; possibly TRBD2 for D (5 bases). The germline CDR1 and CDR2 sequences are MNHEY and SVGAGI. CDR3 length: 13 residues. The V and J ends lost 5 bases and 6 bases respectively, with 10 bases between them. CDR3 sequence (DNA): TGTGCCAGCAGTGCTAGGGAGTCCGGGGAGCTGTTTTTT. As protein: CASSARESGELFF.